This passage covers 10 T cell receptor beta chains from one sample sequenced in a study of beta chain features in type 1 diabetes. Study conclusions and caveats: Shortening that was moderate but significant affected the TCRB CDR3s of Type 1 diabetes patients in all four CD4+ subsets.

As every portion of the isolated RNA was reverse transcribed, the sequencing read expressed TCRB transcripts. Clones were sequenced by immunoSEQ multiplex PCR, and TCRdb holds only the in-frame ones, with some missing. The sample holds around 250,000 clones, more than 13% seen once. No cognate antigen is known for these TCRs. Sequenced sample: naive CD4+ T cells from blood. The origin of the receptors is a man between 25 and 39 years old with type 1 diabetes.

The CDR3 sequence: CASSSILLGQGYTF. The DNA of the CDR3 is TGTGCCAGCAGCTCGATCCTTCTGGGACAAGGCTACACCTTC. J is TRBJ1-2 and V is TRBV13; D may be TRBD1 (6 bases). Germline lookup yields CDR1 PRHDT and CDR2 FYEKMQ (reference sequence). This CDR3 has 14 residues. V shed 4 bases and J shed 8 bases, with 17 bases lying between them.

V is TRBV5-1 and J is TRBJ2-7, with 8 bases fitting TRBD1. Germline V gene lookup returns CDR1 SGHRS and CDR2 YFSETQ. This CDR3 region has 13 residues. Trimming removed 5 bases from V and 3 bases from J; junction bases left unmatched: 4. CDR3 in amino acids: CASSGDRSYEQYF. The CDR3, as DNA: TGCGCCAGCAGTGGGGACAGGAGCTACGAGCAGTACTTC.

V usage is TRBV30 and J usage is TRBJ1-5, with D possibly matching TRBD1 (5 bases). The CDR3 is 15 amino acids. Germline lookup yields CDR1 GTSNPN and CDR2 SVGIG (reference sequence). Trimming took off 0 bases at V and 4 bases at J, with 13 bases between the two ends. The CDR3 DNA reads as TGTGCCTGGAGTGTGGCAGGGAATGTGAATCAGCCCCAGCATTTT. Protein: CAWSVAGNVNQPQHF.

The chain links TRBV9 to TRBJ2-2; D perhaps matches TRBD2 (6 bases). This CDR3 contains 14 residues. V was clipped by 3 bases and J by 7 bases, with 13 bases between them. Germline CDR1 reads SGDLS; CDR2 reads YYNGEE. The CDR3 DNA reads as TGTGCCAGCAGCGCGATACCTAGCGTCGGGGAGCTGTTTTTT. This encodes CASSAIPSVGELFF. Filled out from reference TRBV9 and TRBJ2-2, the complete variable domain reads DSGVTQTPKHLITATGQRVTLRCSPRSGDLSVYWYQQSLDQGLQFLIQYYNGEERAKGNILERFSAQQFPDLHSELNLSSLELGDSALYFCASSAIPSVGELFFGEGSRLTVL.

The rearrangement uses TRBV12-5 and TRBJ1-1; D uncertain. Germline loops: CDR1 LGHNT, CDR2 FRNRAP. The CDR3 covers 12 residues. The ends were cut back, 3 bases at V and 8 bases at J, with 10 bases in the middle. The CDR3 region is CASGFEQREAFF. The CDR3 nucleotides read TGTGCTAGTGGTTTTGAACAGAGAGAAGCTTTCTTT.

In this sample, this clone turned up a few times. One junction end does not reproduce the germline sequence, and a read error may be involved. The chain is built from TRBV10-3 and TRBJ2-1, with D tentatively TRBD2 (5 bases). Per germline, CDR1 ENHRY and CDR2 SYGVKD. The CDR3 loop spans 15 amino acids. CDR3 sequence (DNA): TGTGCCAGCAGTGCTCGACGGGATCCCTACAATGAGCAGTTCTTC. Translated: CASSARRDPYNEQFF.

Only a few counts were recorded for this clone. The chain links TRBV5-1 to TRBJ1-1, with 9 bases lining up with TRBD1. CDR3 length: 14 amino acids. J gave up 3 bases and V 2 bases, and 2 bases lay outside the gene matches. Germline values: CDR1 SGHRS, CDR2 YFSETQ. CDR3 nucleotides: TGCGCCAGCAGCTTCCGGGACAGGGACACTGAAGCTTTCTTT. This sequence encodes CASSFRDRDTEAFF.

A few counts support this clone. V usage is TRBV7-9 and J usage is TRBJ2-3; 9 bases match TRBD1. CDR3 length: 15 amino acids. The V segment lost 5 bases and the J segment 3 bases; nucleotides outside the gene matches: 6. Germline loops: CDR1 SEHNR, CDR2 FQNEAQ (reference sequence). The DNA for the CDR3 is TGTGCCAGCAGCCCGGGACAGGGAGGGACAGATACGCAGTATTTT. Protein: CASSPGQGGTDTQYF.

This clone was counted only a few times. The chain couples TRBV15 to TRBJ2-7, with D possibly being TRBD2 (6 bases). Between the trimmed V and J ends, which lost 1 base and 1 base, there was a span of 14 bases. CDR1 LNHNV and CDR2 YYDKDF come from the germline V gene (reference sequence). The CDR3 has 16 amino acids. CDR3 DNA: TGTGCCACCAGCAGAGGGGGGGAGCAGAGGTCCTACGAGCAGTACTTC. It is translated as CATSRGGEQRSYEQYF.

The CDR3 is CATSFRTGRGETQYF. The CDR3 bases are TGTGCCACCAGCTTTCGGACAGGGCGGGGAGAGACCCAGTACTTC. The chain joins TRBV15 to TRBJ2-5; 8 bases match TRBD1. The CDR3 consists of 15 residues. V trimming: 5 bases; J trimming: 4 bases; junction bases outside the gene matches: 9. Germline CDR1 LNHNV, CDR2 YYDKDF (reference sequence).